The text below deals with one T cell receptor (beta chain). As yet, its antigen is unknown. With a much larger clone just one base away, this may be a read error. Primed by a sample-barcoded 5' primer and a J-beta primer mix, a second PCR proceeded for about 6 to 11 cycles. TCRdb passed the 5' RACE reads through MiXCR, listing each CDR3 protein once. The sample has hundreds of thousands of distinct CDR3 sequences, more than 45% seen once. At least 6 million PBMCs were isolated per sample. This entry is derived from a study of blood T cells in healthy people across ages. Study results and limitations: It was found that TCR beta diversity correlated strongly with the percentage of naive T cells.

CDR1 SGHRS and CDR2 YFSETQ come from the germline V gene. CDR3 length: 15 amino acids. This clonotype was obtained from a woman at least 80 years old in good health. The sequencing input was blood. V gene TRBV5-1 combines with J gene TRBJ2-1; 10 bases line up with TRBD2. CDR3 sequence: CASSLWLAGDNERFF. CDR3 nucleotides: TGCGCCAGCAGCTTGTGGCTAGCGGGGGACAATGAGCGGTTCTTC.